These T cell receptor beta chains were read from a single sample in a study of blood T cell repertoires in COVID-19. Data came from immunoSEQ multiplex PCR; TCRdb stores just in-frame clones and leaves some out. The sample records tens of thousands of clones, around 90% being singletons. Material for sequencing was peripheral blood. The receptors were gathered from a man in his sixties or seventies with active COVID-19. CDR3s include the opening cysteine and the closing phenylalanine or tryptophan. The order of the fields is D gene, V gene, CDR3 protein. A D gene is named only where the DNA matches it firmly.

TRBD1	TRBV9	CASSETGVSYNEQFF
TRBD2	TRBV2	CASSPTSGMDTGELFF
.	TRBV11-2	CASSLSGVNTEAFF
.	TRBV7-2	CASSSTRKDEQYF
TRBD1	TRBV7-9	CASSLATGYNEQFF
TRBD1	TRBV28	CASSPGQGYYGYTF
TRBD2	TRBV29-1	CSAGLAGGNHEQYF
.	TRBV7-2	CASSSDTYNEQFF
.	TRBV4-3	CASSQAGDSYNEQFF
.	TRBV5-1	CASRSSGSSYNEQFF
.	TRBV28	CASSISGGWTEAFF
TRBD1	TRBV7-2	CASSYTGVEQYF
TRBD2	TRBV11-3	CASSPSGGSGENIQYF
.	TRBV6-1	CASSEEGGSYEQYF
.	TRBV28	CASSFLETQYF
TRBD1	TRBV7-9	CASSVGQGALLEQYF
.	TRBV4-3	CASSQEAGAGNTGELFF
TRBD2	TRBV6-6	CASSYSRLAGGYEQYF
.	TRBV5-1	CASTWEGPPEPLHF
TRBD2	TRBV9	CASSPAAGQRDTQYF
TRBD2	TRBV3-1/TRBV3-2	CASSRGLAGGADTQYF
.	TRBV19	CASKNLGADTEAFF
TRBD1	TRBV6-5	CASSLPGQQETQYF
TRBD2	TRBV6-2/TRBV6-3	CASSSSLAGEIYEQYF
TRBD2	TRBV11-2	CASSPWRLAGGTYEQYF
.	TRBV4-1	CASSQEDRPYGYTF
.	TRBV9	CASSVNSATDTQYF
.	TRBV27	CASSLSGTTNQPQHF
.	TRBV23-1	CASSFFGVIDYGYTF
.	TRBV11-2	CASSLNQGSWGGGELFF
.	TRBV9	CASSVAPARGKGDTQYF